These 29 T cell receptor beta chains came from one sample sequenced in a study of CXCR3-negative and CXCR3-positive naive CD8 T cells. General study points: More hydrophobic TRB CDR3s occurred in CXCR3-positive than in CXCR3-negative naive cells.

The libraries of TRB cDNA were prepared using 5' RACE with UMI labels. TCRdb processed the 5' RACE reads again and assigns one entry to each CDR3 protein, with no DNA. The sample spans about 90,000 distinct CDR3 sequences; the ten largest clones claim 0.82%. Their target antigens are unknown. Material for sequencing was naive CXCR3+ CD8+ T cells from blood. Specified subset: CD45RO-CCR7+CD27+CD95- naive CD8+ T cells expressing CXCR3 (TNR3+). These receptors all stem from a human donor in good health. Some clones in this sample may be carry-over from other donors' samples.

This sequence joins TRBV18 and TRBJ2-3; TCRdb picks TRBD2, but there is no DNA to check that call. The CDR3 extends over 17 amino acids. CDR1 KGHSH and CDR2 LQKENI come from the germline V gene. CDR3 in amino acids: CASSPYDGRTRTDTQYF.

The chain combines TRBV28 with TRBJ2-1; with no DNA, the TCRdb D assignment of TRBD1 cannot be verified. The CDR3 extends over 17 amino acids. Germline values: CDR1 MDHEN, CDR2 SYDVKM. CDR3 in amino acids: CASKGRTAILHDNEQFF.

This rearrangement joins TRBV12-3 or TRBV12-4 to TRBJ1-5. The length of the CDR3 is 14 residues. This CDR3 reads CASSVDRADQPQHF.

The chain is built from TRBV29-1 and TRBJ2-2; absent DNA, TCRdb's TRBD1 call cannot be checked. CDR1 is SQVTM, CDR2 ANQGSEA, per germline. The CDR3 is 16 amino acids. CDR3 protein: CSVEDPAGINTGELFF.

The chain is built from TRBV6-5 and TRBJ2-1; TCRdb picks TRBD2, but there is no DNA to check that call. The CDR3 extends over 13 amino acids. CDR1 is MNHEY, CDR2 SVGAGI, per germline. The CDR3 sequence is CASTASGSDEQFF.

The genes are TRBV27 and TRBJ1-5; TCRdb's assignment of TRBD1 cannot be checked, as there is no DNA. The CDR3 is 14 amino acids. Looked up from germline, CDR1 is MNHEY and CDR2 is SMNVEV (reference sequence). The CDR3: CASRETGFNQPQHF.

The V gene is TRBV9, the J gene TRBJ1-4. The CDR3 is made up of 13 amino acids. Germline-derived CDR1 and CDR2 are SGDLS and YYNGEE. This CDR3 is CASSVDPNEKLFF.

V is TRBV20-1 and J is TRBJ1-5. CDR1 and CDR2 from the germline V gene are DFQATT and SNEGSKA (reference sequence). CDR3 length: 14 amino acids. CDR3 residues: CSARDKRRTQPQHF.

This chain connects TRBV7-6 to TRBJ2-5; TCRdb calls TRBD2, which cannot be checked without DNA. This CDR3 has 15 residues. Germline lookup yields CDR1 SGHVS and CDR2 FNYEAQ. CDR3 in amino acids: CASSLASSGLRAQYF.

This sequence joins TRBV29-1 and TRBJ2-1; without DNA, the TCRdb call of TRBD1 cannot be checked. Looked up from germline, CDR1 is SQVTM and CDR2 is ANQGSEA. The CDR3 is made up of 13 amino acids. The CDR3 here is CSVESTANNEQFF.

The rearrangement uses TRBV7-9 and TRBJ2-1. In germline, CDR1 is SEHNR, CDR2 FQNEAQ (reference sequence). CDR3 length: 12 amino acids. This CDR3 reads CASSFKVNEQFF.

The chain joins TRBV6-6 to TRBJ2-1; the TCRdb D gene call, TRBD1, has no DNA to confirm it. The CDR3 sequence is 16 residues long. Looked up from germline, CDR1 is MNHNY and CDR2 is SVGAGI (reference sequence). CDR3 amino acids: CASSYLGGGGFNEQFF.

The chain links TRBV25-1 to TRBJ1-1. Germline assignment: CDR1 MGHDK and CDR2 SYGVNS. This CDR3 contains 12 residues. The CDR3 sequence: CASRNPNTEAFF.

V gene TRBV25-1 combines with J gene TRBJ2-7; TCRdb indicates TRBD1, and absent DNA this call remains unverified. The germline CDR1 and CDR2 sequences are MGHDK and SYGVNS. The CDR3 sequence is 15 residues long. CDR3 residues: CASSEYMGAAYEQYF.

J is TRBJ2-3 and V is TRBV2; TCRdb returns TRBD2, unconfirmable since there is no DNA. This CDR3 spans 13 amino acids. Per the germline V gene, CDR1 is SNHLY and CDR2 is FYNNEI. The CDR3 protein is CASSERVQDTQYF.

This rearrangement joins TRBV2 to TRBJ2-1; TCRdb returns TRBD2, unconfirmable since there is no DNA. Germline-derived CDR1 and CDR2 are SNHLY and FYNNEI. The CDR3 spans 14 residues. CDR3 protein: CASSRLAYDNEQFF.

The V gene is TRBV12-3 or TRBV12-4, the J gene TRBJ1-1; TCRdb's assignment of TRBD1 cannot be checked, as there is no DNA. The CDR3 spans 19 residues. CDR3 region: CASRPSLNRVGGMNTEAFF.

The rearrangement links TRBV29-1 to TRBJ2-1; the TRBD1 assignment by TCRdb is unverifiable without DNA. Germline CDR1 is SQVTM and CDR2 is ANQGSEA. The CDR3 contains 18 residues. The chain's CDR3 is CSVDREPSGGSRGNEQFF.

The chain joins TRBV5-4 to TRBJ2-1; the D call from TCRdb, TRBD1, cannot be confirmed without DNA. The V gene's germline CDR1 is SGHNT and CDR2 YYREEE (reference sequence). The CDR3 has 13 amino acids. CDR3 in amino acids: CASSLEQGDEQFF.

The rearrangement uses TRBV14 and TRBJ2-1; TCRdb's assignment of TRBD2 cannot be checked, as there is no DNA. This CDR3 is built from 16 residues. Looked up from germline, CDR1 is SGHDN and CDR2 is FVKESK. The CDR3 is CASSQELVLSGDEQFF.

This chain joins TRBV29-1 and TRBJ2-7; no DNA is available, so the TRBD1 call from TCRdb remains unchecked. Germline V gene sequence: CDR1 SQVTM, CDR2 ANQGSEA. The CDR3 spans 14 residues. The CDR3 loop reads CSVEEGQGAYEQYF.

The genes are TRBV20-1 and TRBJ2-7; lacking DNA, the TRBD2 call made by TCRdb goes unchecked. CDR3 length: 16 residues. Looked up from germline, CDR1 is DFQATT and CDR2 is SNEGSKA (reference sequence). This chain's CDR3 is CSASTFSGGHSYEQYF.

V is TRBV6-1 and J is TRBJ1-4; TCRdb's D gene call, TRBD1, goes unchecked for lack of DNA. Germline CDR1 and CDR2: MNHNS and SASEGT. The CDR3 runs to 16 residues. CDR3 amino acids: CASSEVGAGVGEKLFF.

The chain combines TRBV28 with TRBJ2-7; the TCRdb D gene call, TRBD1, has no DNA to confirm it. CDR1 is MDHEN, CDR2 SYDVKM, per germline. The CDR3 has 13 amino acids. CDR3 in amino acids: CASSFPPGDTPYF.

The chain recombines TRBV3-1 with TRBJ2-1; the TCRdb call, TRBD2, lacks DNA for checking. Germline V CDR1 and CDR2: LGHDT, YNNKEL (reference sequence). The length of the CDR3 is 15 residues. This CDR3 is CASSQELAGAREQFF.

The chain combines TRBV20-1 with TRBJ1-2; TCRdb reports TRBD1, a call that lacks DNA to check it against. Germline V gene lookup returns CDR1 DFQATT and CDR2 SNEGSKA (reference sequence). This CDR3 is 17 amino acids long. The CDR3 loop reads CSARGPSTGRLGYGYTF.

CDR3 sequence: CASSYSGGDQETQYF. This chain links TRBV6-5 with TRBJ2-5. Germline V gives CDR1 MNHEY, CDR2 SVGAGI. The CDR3 covers 15 residues.

V is TRBV7-9 and J is TRBJ1-1; the D gene TCRdb calls, TRBD1, cannot be checked with no DNA. The germline V gene encodes CDR1 SEHNR and CDR2 FQNEAQ (reference sequence). The CDR3 contains 14 residues. CDR3 protein: CPSSLAGTSTEAFF. The full variable domain, with the rest looked up from reference TRBV7-9 and TRBJ1-1, is DTGVSQNPRHKITKRGQNVTFRCDPISEHNRLYWYRQTLGQGPEFLTYFQNEAQLEKSRLLSDRFSAERPKGSFSTLEIQRTEQGDSAMYLCPSSLAGTSTEAFFGQGTRLTVV.

V is TRBV27 and J is TRBJ2-7; TCRdb designates TRBD2, a call that cannot be tested without DNA. The length of the CDR3 is 14 residues. CDR1 and CDR2 from the germline V gene are MNHEY and SMNVEV (reference sequence). CDR3 loop: CASSLGLSSYEQYF.